The rows below give T cell receptor beta chains drawn from one sample of a study of blood T cell repertoires in COVID-19. The assay was immunoSEQ multiplex PCR, and TCRdb's table has in-frame clones only and misses some. The data contain 110,000 or so clones, 75% to 90% of them singletons. Sequenced material: peripheral blood. The receptors here all came from a woman aged 55 to 70 with COVID-19, enrolled during active disease. The CDR3 runs from the conserved cysteine through the conserved F or W. Each record gives: D gene, J gene, clone size, V gene, CDR3 DNA, CDR3 protein. A D gene is named only where the DNA matches it firmly. Clone size, where shown, is once, few, many, or a class for clones that have expanded.

TRBD2,TRBJ2-7,few,TRBV10-2,TGCGCCAGTTACTCAGAGGGACTAGCGGGGGGGACGCAGTACTTC,CASYSEGLAGGTQYF
.,TRBJ1-1,.,TRBV6-5,TGTGCCAGCAGCCTTGGGGGGGACACTGAAGCTTTCTTT,CASSLGGDTEAFF
TRBD1,TRBJ1-2,.,TRBV7-9,TGTGCCAGCAGCACCCCGCTCGGGACAGCTAACTATGGCTACACCTTC,CASSTPLGTANYGYTF
TRBD2,TRBJ2-5,.,TRBV6-2/TRBV6-3,TGTGCCAGCAGTTACTCCGGGGGGACCGAGACCCAGTACTTC,CASSYSGGTETQYF
TRBD1,TRBJ1-2,.,TRBV6-2/TRBV6-3,TGTGCCAGCAGCCCCGGACAGGGTCTAATCTATGGCTACACCTTC,CASSPGQGLIYGYTF
.,TRBJ2-1,.,TRBV2,TGTGCCAGCAGTCTACAGGGGGGGCCTGGGAATGAGCAGTTCTTC,CASSLQGGPGNEQFF
.,TRBJ1-2,.,TRBV27,TGTGCCAGCAGTTTTAGGGGATACGGCTACACCTTC,CASSFRGYGYTF
TRBD1,TRBJ1-4,.,TRBV19,TGTGCCAGTAGTATAGGACAGGGGAGTGAAAAACTGTTTTTT,CASSIGQGSEKLFF
.,TRBJ2-2,.,TRBV9,TGTGCCAGCAGCGTAGCTTCAGGGGCTGCGAACACCGGGGAGCTGTTTTTT,CASSVASGAANTGELFF
.,TRBJ1-2,.,TRBV30,TGTGCCTGGAGTGGACTGCAACATGGCTACACCTTC,CAWSGLQHGYTF